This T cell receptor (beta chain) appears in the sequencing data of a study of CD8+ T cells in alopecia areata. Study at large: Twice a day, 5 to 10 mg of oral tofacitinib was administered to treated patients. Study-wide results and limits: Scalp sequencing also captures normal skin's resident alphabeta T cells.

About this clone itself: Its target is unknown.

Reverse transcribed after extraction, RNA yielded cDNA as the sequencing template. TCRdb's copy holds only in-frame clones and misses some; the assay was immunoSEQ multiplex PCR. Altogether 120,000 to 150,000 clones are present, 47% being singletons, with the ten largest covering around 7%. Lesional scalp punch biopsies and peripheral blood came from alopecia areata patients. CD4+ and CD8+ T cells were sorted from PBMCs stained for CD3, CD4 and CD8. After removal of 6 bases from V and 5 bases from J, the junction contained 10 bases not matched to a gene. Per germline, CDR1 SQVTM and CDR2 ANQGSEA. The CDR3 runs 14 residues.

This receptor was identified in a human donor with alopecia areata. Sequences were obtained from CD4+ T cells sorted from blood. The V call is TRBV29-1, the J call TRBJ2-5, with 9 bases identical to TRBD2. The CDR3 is CSVLDSGRGETQYF. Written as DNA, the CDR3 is TGCAGCGTACTTGATAGCGGGAGAGGGGAGACCCAGTACTTC.